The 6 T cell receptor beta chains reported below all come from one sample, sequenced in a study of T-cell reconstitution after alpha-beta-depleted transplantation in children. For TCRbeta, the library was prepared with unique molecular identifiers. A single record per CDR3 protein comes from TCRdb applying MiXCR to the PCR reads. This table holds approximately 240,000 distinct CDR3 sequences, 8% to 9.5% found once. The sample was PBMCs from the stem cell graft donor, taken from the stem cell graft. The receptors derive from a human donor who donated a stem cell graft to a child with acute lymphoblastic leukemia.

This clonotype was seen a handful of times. CDR3 protein: CASSPGGQNTGELFF. CDR3 DNA sequence: TGTGCCAGCAGCCCAGGGGGGCAGAACACCGGGGAGCTGTTTTTT. This chain uses TRBV5-4 with TRBJ2-2; a weak D match, TRBD1 (7 bases). Per the germline V gene, CDR1 is SGHNT and CDR2 is YYREEE (reference sequence). The CDR3 is made up of 15 amino acids. Trimming removed 4 bases at V and 1 base at J, with 11 bases between. The full variable domain, with the rest looked up from reference TRBV5-4 and TRBJ2-2, is ETGVTQSPTHLIKTRGQQVTLRCSSQSGHNTVSWYQQALGQGPQFIFQYYREEENGRGNFPPRFSGLQFPNYSSELNVNALELDDSALYLCASSPGGQNTGELFFGEGSRLTVL.

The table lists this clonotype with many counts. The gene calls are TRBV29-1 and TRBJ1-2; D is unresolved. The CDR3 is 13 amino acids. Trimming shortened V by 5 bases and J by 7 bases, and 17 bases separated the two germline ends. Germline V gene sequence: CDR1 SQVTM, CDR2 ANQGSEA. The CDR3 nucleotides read TGCAGCGTTATCTCCGGGCCGTCCGGTGGCTACACCTTC. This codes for CSVISGPSGGYTF.

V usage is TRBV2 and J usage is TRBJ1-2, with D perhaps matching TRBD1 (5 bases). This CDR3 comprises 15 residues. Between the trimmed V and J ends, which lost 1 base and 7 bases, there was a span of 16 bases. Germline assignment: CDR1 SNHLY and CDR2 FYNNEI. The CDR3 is CASSEGLRRGGGYTF. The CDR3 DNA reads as TGTGCCAGCAGTGAAGGGCTTCGCCGGGGGGGTGGCTACACCTTC. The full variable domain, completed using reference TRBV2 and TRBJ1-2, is EPEVTQTPSHQVTQMGQEVILRCVPISNHLYFYWYRQILGQKVEFLVSFYNNEISEKSEIFDDQFSVERPDGSNFTLKIRSTKLEDSAMYFCASSEGLRRGGGYTFGSGTRLTVV.

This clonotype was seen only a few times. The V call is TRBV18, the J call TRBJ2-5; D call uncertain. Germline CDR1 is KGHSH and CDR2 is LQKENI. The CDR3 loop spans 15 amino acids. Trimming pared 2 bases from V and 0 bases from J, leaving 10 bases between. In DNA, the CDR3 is TGTGCCAGCTCACCATTCGGCCTTCACCAAGAGACCCAGTACTTC. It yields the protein CASSPFGLHQETQYF.

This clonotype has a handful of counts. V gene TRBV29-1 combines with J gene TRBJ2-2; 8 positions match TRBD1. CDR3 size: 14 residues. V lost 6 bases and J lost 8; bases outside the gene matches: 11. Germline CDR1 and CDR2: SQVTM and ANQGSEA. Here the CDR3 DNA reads TGCAGCGTCGAGGTGGGGCAGGGGGCAGGGGAGCTGTTTTTT. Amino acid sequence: CSVEVGQGAGELFF.

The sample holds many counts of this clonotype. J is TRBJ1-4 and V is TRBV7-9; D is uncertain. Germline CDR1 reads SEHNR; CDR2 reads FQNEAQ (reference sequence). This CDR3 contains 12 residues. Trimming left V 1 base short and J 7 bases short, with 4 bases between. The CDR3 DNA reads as TGTGCCAGCAGCTTAGGTGGTGAAAAACTGTTTTTT. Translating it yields CASSLGGEKLFF.